Below, 30 T cell receptor beta chains from the same sample are listed, as sequenced in a study of CD8 T cells in Susac syndrome. An amount of RNA that ranged from 0.5 to 1 ug was reverse transcribed with random hexamers. MiXCR, applied by TCRdb to the immunoSEQ multiplex PCR reads, yields one record per CDR3 protein. There are 300,000 to 350,000 distinct CDR3 sequences in the sample; about 90% occur only once, and roughly 0.059% lies in the top ten. The sequencing input was CD4+ T cells from PBMCs. These receptors came from a human donor with multiple sclerosis.

V and J are TRBV30 and TRBJ2-7; a possible D gene is TRBD2 (6 bases). The ends were cut back, 2 bases at V and 2 bases at J, with 16 bases in the middle. Germline V gene lookup returns CDR1 GTSNPN and CDR2 SVGIG (reference sequence). This CDR3 has 15 residues. CDR3 bases: TGTGCCTGGAGTCCCAGGACAACGGGGGCCTACGAGCAGTACTTC. Its protein is CAWSPRTTGAYEQYF.

This clonotype was counted between two and nine times. The J gene is TRBJ1-1, the V gene TRBV6-6; TRBD1 is a possible D gene (5 bases). Trimming pared 5 bases from V and 1 base from J, leaving 8 bases between. In germline, CDR1 is MNHNY, CDR2 SVGAGI (reference sequence). The CDR3 length is 13 residues. This CDR3 is CASSPQENTEAFF. The CDR3 nucleotides are TGTGCCAGCAGTCCACAGGAGAACACTGAAGCTTTCTTT.

The CDR3, as DNA: TGTGCCAGCAGCCAGACTGTTTATAGCAATCAGCCCCAGCATTTT. Translated, it gives CASSQTVYSNQPQHF. The chain carries TRBV7-2 and TRBJ1-5, with D unresolved. The CDR3 covers 15 residues. V lost 5 bases and J lost 0, with 11 bases in between. The germline gives CDR1 SGHTA, CDR2 FQGNSA.

The chain has TRBV12-3 or TRBV12-4 and TRBJ2-5, with TRBD2 matching 8 bases. After removal of 3 bases from V and 1 base from J, the junction contained 1 base not matched to a gene. The CDR3 covers 14 residues. DNA for the CDR3: TGTGCCAGCAGTTTGAGCGGGGGCCAAGAGACCCAGTACTTC. Translated: CASSLSGGQETQYF.

V and J are TRBV20-1 and TRBJ2-2; D is perhaps TRBD1 (5 bases). Between the trimmed V and J ends, which lost 1 base and 7 bases, there was a span of 10 bases. Germline loops: CDR1 DFQATT, CDR2 SNEGSKA (reference sequence). CDR3 length: 13 residues. CDR3 sequence: CSARGQPLGELFF. DNA of the CDR3: TGCAGTGCTAGAGGACAGCCCCTCGGGGAGCTGTTTTTT.

This chain uses TRBV6-5 with TRBJ1-1; 8 bases are a match to TRBD1. CDR1 is MNHEY, CDR2 SVGAGI, per germline. With 6 bases clipped from V and 5 bases from J, the junction kept 11 bases outside the gene matches. The CDR3 extends over 15 amino acids. CDR3 in amino acids: CASSSRQGKDTEAFF. Written as DNA, the CDR3 is TGTGCCAGCAGCTCCCGACAGGGGAAGGATACTGAAGCTTTCTTT.

The gene calls are TRBV20-1 and TRBJ2-1; 13 bases match TRBD2. The length of the CDR3 is 18 residues. In germline, CDR1 is DFQATT, CDR2 SNEGSKA (reference sequence). V shed 2 bases and J 10 bases; nucleotides not matched to a gene: 17. In DNA form, the CDR3 reads TGCAGTGCTAGAATCCGGGGGTTACTAGCGGGGGGGCCTTTCGAGCAGTTCTTC. This sequence encodes CSARIRGLLAGGPFEQFF.

The V gene is TRBV7-2, the J gene TRBJ2-7, with 12 nucleotides matching TRBD2. This CDR3 region has 14 residues. Per the germline V gene, CDR1 is SGHTA and CDR2 is FQGNSA. V shed 4 bases, J shed 4 bases, and the junction held 2 bases outside the gene matches. DNA for the CDR3: TGTGCCAGCAGCTGGACTAGCGGGAAGTACGAGCAGTACTTC. This sequence encodes CASSWTSGKYEQYF.

The J gene is TRBJ1-2, the V gene TRBV10-3; no definite D call. The CDR3 has 13 amino acids. V shed 3 bases and J shed 1 base, with 6 bases lying between them. Germline V gene lookup returns CDR1 ENHRY and CDR2 SYGVKD. The CDR3 DNA follows: TGTGCCATCAGTGATGGGGTTAACTATGGCTACACCTTC. As protein: CAISDGVNYGYTF.

The chain has TRBV29-1 and TRBJ2-7; either TRBD1 or TRBD2 may supply D (5 bases each). Germline V gives CDR1 SQVTM, CDR2 ANQGSEA. CDR3 length: 15 residues. CDR3 bases: TGCGCTTATTCAGAGGACATTAAACAGGAGGACGAGCAGTACTTC. Encoded protein: CAYSEDIKQEDEQYF.

This clonotype was counted once. J is TRBJ2-7 and V is TRBV18; maybe TRBD2 (5 bases). The CDR3 runs to 14 residues. The germline V gene has CDR1 KGHSH and CDR2 LQKENI. The V end was cut by 6 bases, the J end by 2 bases, with 14 bases between. The CDR3 sequence: CASSQPGKAYEQYF. In DNA form, the CDR3 reads TGTGCCAGCTCCCAACCGGGAAAGGCCTACGAGCAGTACTTC.

The chain joins TRBV30 to TRBJ2-5; D is uncertain. Trimming removed 4 bases at V and 0 bases at J, with 12 bases between. This CDR3 has 14 residues. From germline, CDR1 is GTSNPN and CDR2 SVGIG (reference sequence). The CDR3 DNA is TGTGCCTGGACCCCCTTAGGGTACCAAGAGACCCAGTACTTC. Translating it yields CAWTPLGYQETQYF.

In DNA, the CDR3 is TGCAGTGCTAGAGACAGGGGGAATAGGGGATCACCCCTCCACTTT. Protein sequence: CSARDRGNRGSPLHF. The rearrangement joins TRBV20-1 to TRBJ1-6; TRBD1 matches at 7 bases. CDR1 and CDR2 from the germline V gene are DFQATT and SNEGSKA (reference sequence). CDR3 length: 15 amino acids. V dropped 0 bases and J dropped 10; count of bases not matched to a gene: 9.

V and J are TRBV11-3 and TRBJ2-4; 11 bases match TRBD1. V trimming: 1 base; J trimming: 3 bases; junction bases outside the gene matches: 2. This CDR3 contains 16 residues. Germline loops: CDR1 SGHNT, CDR2 YENEEA. The CDR3 loop reads CASSLGGTGGKNIQYF. The DNA for the CDR3 is TGTGCCAGCAGCTTAGGCGGGACAGGGGGCAAAAACATTCAGTACTTC.

The gene calls are TRBV27 and TRBJ2-1, with D possibly TRBD2 on 5 matching bases. The V gene's germline CDR1 is MNHEY and CDR2 SMNVEV (reference sequence). V was clipped by 4 bases and J by 5 bases, with 30 bases between them. The CDR3 sequence is 20 residues long. The CDR3 DNA is TGTGCCAGCAGTTCTCTAGGGTATTCGGTGACTAAGCGGTTGGACAATGAGCAGTTCTTC. It translates to CASSSLGYSVTKRLDNEQFF.

The J gene is TRBJ1-1, the V gene TRBV12-3 or TRBV12-4; TRBD1 is a possible D gene (5 bases). V was cut by 3 bases and J by 5 bases, with 10 bases left in between. This CDR3 region has 13 residues. The CDR3 is CASSLEGFTEAFF. The CDR3 DNA is TGTGCCAGCAGTTTGGAGGGGTTTACTGAAGCTTTCTTT.

The rearrangement uses TRBV28 and TRBJ1-1, with D uncertain. The CDR3 sequence is 11 residues long. Trimming took off 3 bases at V and 5 bases at J, with 4 bases between the two ends. Germline V gives CDR1 MDHEN, CDR2 SYDVKM. CDR3 bases: TGTGCCAGCAGTTTCGAAACTGAAGCTTTCTTT. It yields the protein CASSFETEAFF.

This chain uses TRBV6-1 with TRBJ2-1; 8 bases are a match to TRBD2. The trim removed 0 bases at V and 4 bases at J, leaving 5 bases unmatched. The V gene's germline CDR1 is MNHNS and CDR2 SASEGT. The CDR3 is 16 residues long. In DNA, the CDR3 is TGTGCCAGCAGTGAAGCGGAGCGGGAGCCTTACAATGAGCAGTTCTTC. Amino acid sequence: CASSEAEREPYNEQFF.

The chain uses TRBV12-3 or TRBV12-4 and TRBJ2-7; the D is unclear. The V end lost 5 bases, the J end lost 5 bases, and 13 bases lay between the germline ends. The length of the CDR3 is 13 residues. The CDR3 DNA is TGTGCCAGCAGTCGACTTGAATTCAACGAGCAGTACTTC. Its protein product is CASSRLEFNEQYF.

The chain uses TRBV20-1 and TRBJ2-2; weak D call: TRBD1 (5 bases). Germline V CDR1 and CDR2: DFQATT, SNEGSKA (reference sequence). V gave up 0 bases and J gave up 2 bases, with 13 bases separating them. This CDR3 region has 16 residues. CDR3: CSARDPRAKNTGELFF. DNA for the CDR3: TGCAGTGCTAGAGACCCCAGGGCGAAAAACACCGGGGAGCTGTTTTTT.

The chain couples TRBV9 to TRBJ2-1; TRBD2 matches 9 bases. V was pared by 3 bases and J by 8 bases, with 15 bases of the junction left unmatched. Germline V lookup: CDR1 SGDLS, CDR2 YYNGEE. This CDR3 contains 17 residues. The CDR3 here is CASSASLTSGRRDEQFF. In DNA, the CDR3 is TGTGCCAGCAGCGCCTCACTGACTAGCGGTCGAAGGGATGAGCAGTTCTTC.

The chain employs TRBV20-1 and TRBJ1-4; TRBD1 agrees at 7 bases. This CDR3 is 14 amino acids long. V lost 3 bases, J lost 5 bases, and 6 bases stayed unmatched. The germline gives CDR1 DFQATT, CDR2 SNEGSKA (reference sequence). The CDR3 region has the DNA TGCAGTGCTAGTGGGGGGACAGAAAATGAAAAACTGTTTTTT. It translates to CSASGGTENEKLFF.

The chain combines TRBV5-1 with TRBJ2-5; D could derive from TRBD1 or TRBD2 (5 bases each). This CDR3 spans 16 amino acids. V dropped 4 bases and J dropped 2 bases, with 18 bases sitting between them. CDR1 and CDR2 (germline): SGHRS, YFSETQ. The CDR3 DNA reads as TGCGCCAGCAGCCGGGACGGCGGACTCAGACAAGAGACCCAGTACTTC. Protein: CASSRDGGLRQETQYF. Combining the CDR3 with reference TRBV5-1 and TRBJ2-5 gives the whole variable domain KAGVTQTPRYLIKTRGQQVTLSCSPISGHRSVSWYQQTPGQGLQFLFEYFSETQRNKGNFPGRFSGRQFSNSRSEMNVSTLELGDSALYLCASSRDGGLRQETQYFGPGTRLLVL.

J is TRBJ1-1 and V is TRBV7-8, with 8 positions matching TRBD1. From germline, CDR1 is SGHVS and CDR2 FQNEAQ. J gave up 0 bases and V 5 bases, and 5 bases lay outside the gene matches. This CDR3 has 15 amino acids. CDR3 nucleotides: TGTGCCAGCAGCCCTGCGACAGGGGTGAACACTGAAGCTTTCTTT. It codes for CASSPATGVNTEAFF. The full variable domain, rest sourced from reference TRBV7-8 and TRBJ1-1, is GAGVSQSPRYKVAKRGQDVALRCDPISGHVSLFWYQQALGQGPEFLTYFQNEAQLDKSGLPSDRFFAERPEGSVSTLKIQRTQQEDSAVYLCASSPATGVNTEAFFGQGTRLTVV.

The V call is TRBV5-1, the J call TRBJ1-4; tentatively, D is TRBD1 (5 bases). Per germline, CDR1 SGHRS and CDR2 YFSETQ. Trimming stripped 1 base from V and 5 bases from J, with 9 bases between. The CDR3 totals 14 residues. CDR3 nucleotides: TGCGCCAGCAGCTTGACGACAGTAAATGAAAAACTGTTTTTT. Its protein is CASSLTTVNEKLFF. Together with reference TRBV5-1 and TRBJ1-4, the CDR3 gives the full variable domain: KAGVTQTPRYLIKTRGQQVTLSCSPISGHRSVSWYQQTPGQGLQFLFEYFSETQRNKGNFPGRFSGRQFSNSRSEMNVSTLELGDSALYLCASSLTTVNEKLFFGSGTQLSVL.

This chain connects TRBV6-1 to TRBJ1-5, with TRBD1 identical over 7 bases. Germline V CDR1 and CDR2: MNHNS, SASEGT. The CDR3 contains 14 residues. The V and J ends lost 4 bases and 2 bases, in that order; junction bases with no gene match: 2. In DNA, the CDR3 is TGTGCCAGCAGTGGGGACAGTGGCAATCAGCCCCAGCATTTT. The encoded protein is CASSGDSGNQPQHF.

The J gene is TRBJ2-2, the V gene TRBV7-9; tentatively, D is TRBD1 (5 bases). The CDR3 has 14 amino acids. V was cut by 2 bases and J by 9 bases, with 13 bases left in between. Per germline, CDR1 SEHNR and CDR2 FQNEAQ (reference sequence). This CDR3 reads CASSLIRGPRELFF. Written as DNA, the CDR3 is TGTGCCAGCAGCTTAATTAGGGGCCCCAGGGAGCTGTTTTTT.

The CDR3 nucleotides read TGTGCCAGCAGTTACTCGTCCTCGGGTGGGGCTACCTACGAGCAGTACTTC. This translates into CASSYSSSGGATYEQYF. The V and J genes are TRBV6-5 and TRBJ2-7; a weak D match, TRBD1 (5 bases). The V and J ends lost 0 bases and 2 bases respectively, with 17 bases between them. The CDR3 totals 17 residues. Germline CDR1 MNHEY, CDR2 SVGAGI.

Concerning this clonotype itself: The germline gene is not matched at one end of the junction; a read error may be the cause. The chain employs TRBV20-1 and TRBJ2-1, with 9 bases matching TRBD2. CDR1 DFQATT and CDR2 SNEGSKA come from the germline V gene (reference sequence). The CDR3 spans 13 residues. Here the CDR3 reads CSASAGGWNEQFF. The CDR3 region has the DNA TGCAGCGCTAGCGCGGGAGGGTGGAATGAGCAGTTCTTC.

The chain employs TRBV7-9 and TRBJ2-3; a possible D gene is TRBD2 (6 bases). The length of the CDR3 is 14 residues. CDR1 and CDR2 (germline): SEHNR, FQNEAQ (reference sequence). V was cut by 5 bases and J by 6 bases, with 15 bases left in between. The CDR3 DNA is TGTGCCAGCAGCCCCGGGGCTAGCGTGGATACGCAGTATTTT. Protein product: CASSPGASVDTQYF. The whole variable domain, filled in from reference TRBV7-9 and TRBJ2-3, reads DTGVSQNPRHKITKRGQNVTFRCDPISEHNRLYWYRQTLGQGPEFLTYFQNEAQLEKSRLLSDRFSAERPKGSFSTLEIQRTEQGDSAMYLCASSPGASVDTQYFGPGTRLTVL.